This T cell receptor (beta chain) was recorded in a study of blood T cell repertoires in COVID-19. TCRdb's table, derived via immunoSEQ multiplex PCR, lists solely in-frame clones and lacks some. The table includes 200,000 to 300,000 clones, about 79% detected once. Germline V gene lookup returns CDR1 MRHNA and CDR2 SNTAGT. Trimming cost V 4 bases and J 6 bases; bases outside gene matches: 1. This CDR3 comprises 13 residues. The chain has TRBV6-4 and TRBJ2-3; 10 bases agree with TRBD2. Material for sequencing was peripheral blood. This clonotype was obtained from a woman over 75 with acute or convalescent COVID-19. As DNA, the CDR3 is TGTGCCAGCAGTGTACTAGCGGGGGATACGCAGTATTTT. It specifies CASSVLAGDTQYF.